This T cell receptor beta chain comes out of a study of STAT5B mutations in CD4+ large granular lymphocyte leukemia. Study-level background: The CDR3 'QG' motif was associated with a particular HLA allele among healthy donors. Study-wide points: 8/27 top patient clones versus 2/35 control clones were TRBV06-family. Without HLA matching, higher CD4+ than CD8+ T-LGLL clonality could reflect small sample size.

On this clone itself: What it binds is not known.

The assay was run at survey level. Libraries were prepared by immunoSEQ multiplex PCR; TCRdb keeps only in-frame clonotypes and omits some of them. The data show approximately 34,000 clones, approximately 70% seen once. Germline CDR1 reads LGHNA; CDR2 reads YNFKEQ. V lost 0 bases to trimming and J lost 6 bases, with 15 bases between them. The CDR3 runs to 16 residues. The chain couples TRBV4-2 to TRBJ1-5, with TRBD1 as a possible D gene (5 bases). The TCR originated in a human donor in good health. The sequenced material came from CD4+ T cells from blood buffy coats. The CDR3 protein is CASSQDPGTGVQPQHF. The CDR3 nucleotides are TGTGCCAGCAGCCAAGACCCAGGGACGGGGGTTCAGCCCCAGCATTTT.